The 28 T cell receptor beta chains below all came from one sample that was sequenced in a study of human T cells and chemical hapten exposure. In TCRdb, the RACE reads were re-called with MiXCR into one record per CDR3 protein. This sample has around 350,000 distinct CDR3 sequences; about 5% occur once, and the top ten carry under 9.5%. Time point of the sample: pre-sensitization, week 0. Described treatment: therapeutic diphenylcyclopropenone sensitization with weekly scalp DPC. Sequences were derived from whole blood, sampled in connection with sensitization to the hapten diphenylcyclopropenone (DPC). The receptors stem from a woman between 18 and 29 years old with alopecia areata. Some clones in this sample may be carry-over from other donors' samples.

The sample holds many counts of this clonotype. CDR3 in amino acids: CASSFAIPNTEAFF. DNA of the CDR3: TGTGCCAGCAGCTTCGCGATCCCGAACACTGAAGCTTTCTTT. The chain recombines TRBV5-6 with TRBJ1-1; D call uncertain. Deletions cut 2 bases from V and 1 base from J, with 9 bases between. This CDR3 spans 14 amino acids. Germline V gene data show CDR1 as SGHDT and CDR2 as YYEEEE.

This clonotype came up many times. CDR3 sequence: CASSQVLGNTEAFF. In nucleotides, the CDR3 is TGTGCCAGCAGCCAAGTTCTCGGGAACACTGAAGCTTTCTTT. V is TRBV4-2 and J is TRBJ1-1, with no clear D. This CDR3 has 14 residues. V dropped 1 base and J dropped 1 base, with 7 bases sitting between them. Germline V gives CDR1 LGHNA, CDR2 YNFKEQ.

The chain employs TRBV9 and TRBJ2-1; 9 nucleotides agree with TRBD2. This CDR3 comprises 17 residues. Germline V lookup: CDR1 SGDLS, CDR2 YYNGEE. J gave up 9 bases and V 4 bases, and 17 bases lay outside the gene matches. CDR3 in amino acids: CASSIRTSEGGSSEQFF. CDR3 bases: TGTGCCAGCAGCATACGGACTAGCGAGGGGGGGTCATCTGAGCAGTTCTTC.

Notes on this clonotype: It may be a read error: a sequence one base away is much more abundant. The CDR3: CASGSDITGLGSYNEQFF. Here the CDR3 DNA reads TGTGCCAGCGGTTCGGACATAACAGGGTTAGGCTCCTACAATGAGCAGTTCTTC. This chain uses TRBV28 with TRBJ2-1; tentatively, D is TRBD1 (6 bases). This CDR3 comprises 18 residues. The V gene's germline CDR1 is MDHEN and CDR2 SYDVKM. The V end lost 8 bases, the J end lost 0 bases, and 23 bases lay between the germline ends.

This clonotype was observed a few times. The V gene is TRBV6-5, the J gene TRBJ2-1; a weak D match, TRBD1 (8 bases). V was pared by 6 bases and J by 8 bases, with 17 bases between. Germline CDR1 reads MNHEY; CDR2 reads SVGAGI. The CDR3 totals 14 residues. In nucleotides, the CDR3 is TGTGCCAGCAGGTTACAGGGGGGGGAATATGAGCAGTTCTTC. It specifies CASRLQGGEYEQFF.

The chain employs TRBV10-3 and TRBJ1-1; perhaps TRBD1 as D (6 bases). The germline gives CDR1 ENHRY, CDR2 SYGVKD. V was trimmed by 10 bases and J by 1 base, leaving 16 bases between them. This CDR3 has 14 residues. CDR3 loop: CASQKSTGNTEAFF. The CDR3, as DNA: TGTGCCAGCCAAAAGTCGACAGGGAACACTGAAGCTTTCTTT.

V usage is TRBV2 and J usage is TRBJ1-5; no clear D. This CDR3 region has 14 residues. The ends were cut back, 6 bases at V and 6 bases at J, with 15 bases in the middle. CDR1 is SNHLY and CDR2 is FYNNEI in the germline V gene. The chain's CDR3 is CASRERPSGQPQHF. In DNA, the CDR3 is TGTGCCAGCAGAGAGCGTCCGTCGGGTCAGCCCCAGCATTTT.

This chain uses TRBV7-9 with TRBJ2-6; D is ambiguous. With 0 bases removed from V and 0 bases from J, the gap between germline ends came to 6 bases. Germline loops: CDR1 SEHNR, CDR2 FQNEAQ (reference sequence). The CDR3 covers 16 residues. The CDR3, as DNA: TGTGCCAGCAGCTTAGCTAGACGCTCTGGGGCCAACGTCCTGACTTTC. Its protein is CASSLARRSGANVLTF.

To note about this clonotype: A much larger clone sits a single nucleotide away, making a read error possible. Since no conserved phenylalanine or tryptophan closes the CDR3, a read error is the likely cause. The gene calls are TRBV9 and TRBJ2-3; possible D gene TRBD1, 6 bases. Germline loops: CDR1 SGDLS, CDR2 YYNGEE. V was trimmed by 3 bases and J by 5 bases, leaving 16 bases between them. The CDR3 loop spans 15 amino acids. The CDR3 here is CASSAVGAQQDTQYL. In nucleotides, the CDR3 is TGTGCCAGCAGCGCCGTGGGGGCGCAGCAAGATACGCAGTATCTT.

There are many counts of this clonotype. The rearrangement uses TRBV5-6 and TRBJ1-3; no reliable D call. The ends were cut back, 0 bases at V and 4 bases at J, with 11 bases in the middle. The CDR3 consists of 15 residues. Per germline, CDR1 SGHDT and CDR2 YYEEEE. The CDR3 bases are TGTGCCAGCAGCTTGGATCCGTTAGGGGGAAACACCATATATTTT. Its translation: CASSLDPLGGNTIYF.

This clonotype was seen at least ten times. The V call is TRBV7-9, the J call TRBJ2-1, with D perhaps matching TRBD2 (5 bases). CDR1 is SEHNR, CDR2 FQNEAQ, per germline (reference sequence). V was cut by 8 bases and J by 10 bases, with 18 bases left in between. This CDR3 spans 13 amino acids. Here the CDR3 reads CASLDVRVLEQFF. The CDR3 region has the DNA TGTGCCAGCCTTGACGTGAGGGTATTGGAGCAGTTCTTC.

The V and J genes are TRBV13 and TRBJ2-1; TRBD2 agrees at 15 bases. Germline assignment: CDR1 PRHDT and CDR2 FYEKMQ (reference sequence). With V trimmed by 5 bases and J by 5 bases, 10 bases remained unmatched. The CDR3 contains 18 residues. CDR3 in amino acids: CASSPGLAGGLFHNEQFF. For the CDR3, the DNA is TGTGCCAGCAGCCCCGGACTAGCGGGGGGGCTTTTCCACAATGAGCAGTTCTTC.

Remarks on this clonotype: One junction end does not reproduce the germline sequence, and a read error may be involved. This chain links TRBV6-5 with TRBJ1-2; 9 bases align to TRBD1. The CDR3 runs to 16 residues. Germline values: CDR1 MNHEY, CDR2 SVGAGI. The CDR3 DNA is TGTACCAGCAGTTACTCCCTACAGGGACAGGGCCGCGGCTACACCTTC. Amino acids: CTSSYSLQGQGRGYTF.

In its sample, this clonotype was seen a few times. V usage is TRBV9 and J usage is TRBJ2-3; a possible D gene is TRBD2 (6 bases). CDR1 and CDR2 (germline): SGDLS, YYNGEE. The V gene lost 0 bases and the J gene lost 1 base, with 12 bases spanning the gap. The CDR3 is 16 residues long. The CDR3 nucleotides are TGTGCCAGCAGCGTAGCCGGTGGGGAGGGCACAGATACGCAGTATTTT. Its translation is CASSVAGGEGTDTQYF.

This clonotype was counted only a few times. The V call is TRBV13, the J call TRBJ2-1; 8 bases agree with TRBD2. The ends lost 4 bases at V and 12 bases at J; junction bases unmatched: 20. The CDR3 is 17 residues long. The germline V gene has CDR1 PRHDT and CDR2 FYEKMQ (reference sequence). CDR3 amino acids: CASSSTPGAAGGPWQFF. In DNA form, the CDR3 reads TGTGCCAGCAGCTCGACCCCCGGGGCTGCGGGGGGCCCGTGGCAGTTCTTC.

CDR3 sequence (DNA): TGTGCCAGCAGCCCCCTCCGGGACCCTTCCACCTTC. The encoded protein is CASSPLRDPSTF. This rearrangement joins TRBV7-9 to TRBJ1-2, with D perhaps matching TRBD1 (5 bases). CDR1 SEHNR and CDR2 FQNEAQ come from the germline V gene (reference sequence). The CDR3 has 12 residues. The V gene lost 5 bases and the J gene lost 13 bases, with 17 bases spanning the gap.

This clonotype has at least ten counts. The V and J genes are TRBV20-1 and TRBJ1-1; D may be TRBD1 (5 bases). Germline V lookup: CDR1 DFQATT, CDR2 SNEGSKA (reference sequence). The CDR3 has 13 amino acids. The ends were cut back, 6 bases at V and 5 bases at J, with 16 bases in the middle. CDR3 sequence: CSARGTYGTEAFF. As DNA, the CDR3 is TGCAGTGCCCGCGGGACCTATGGGACTGAAGCTTTCTTT.

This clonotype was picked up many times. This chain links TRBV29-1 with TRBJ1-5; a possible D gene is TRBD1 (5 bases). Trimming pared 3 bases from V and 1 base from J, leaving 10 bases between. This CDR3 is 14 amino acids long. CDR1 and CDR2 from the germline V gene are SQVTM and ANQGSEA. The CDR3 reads CSVEVSGSNQPQHF. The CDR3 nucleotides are TGCAGCGTTGAGGTTTCAGGGAGCAATCAGCCCCAGCATTTT.

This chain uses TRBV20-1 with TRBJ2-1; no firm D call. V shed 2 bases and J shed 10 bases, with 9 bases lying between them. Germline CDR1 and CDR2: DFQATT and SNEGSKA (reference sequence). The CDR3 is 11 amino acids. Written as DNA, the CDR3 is TGCAGTGCTAGAATCGCCTTCGAGCAGTTCTTC. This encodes CSARIAFEQFF.

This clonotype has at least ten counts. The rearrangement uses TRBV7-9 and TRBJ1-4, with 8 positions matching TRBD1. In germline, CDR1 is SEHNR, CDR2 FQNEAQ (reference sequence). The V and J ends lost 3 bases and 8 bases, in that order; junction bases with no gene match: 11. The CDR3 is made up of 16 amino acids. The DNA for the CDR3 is TGTGCCAGCAGCTTCCGGACAGGGCGATTGAGCGAAAAACTGTTTTTT. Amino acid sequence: CASSFRTGRLSEKLFF.

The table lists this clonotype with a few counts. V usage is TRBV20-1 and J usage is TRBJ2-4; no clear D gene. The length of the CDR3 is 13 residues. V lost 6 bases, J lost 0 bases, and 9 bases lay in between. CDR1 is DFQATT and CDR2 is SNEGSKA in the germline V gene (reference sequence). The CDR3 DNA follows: TGCAGTGCAGAGGATATAGCCAAAAACATTCAGTACTTC. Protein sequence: CSAEDIAKNIQYF.

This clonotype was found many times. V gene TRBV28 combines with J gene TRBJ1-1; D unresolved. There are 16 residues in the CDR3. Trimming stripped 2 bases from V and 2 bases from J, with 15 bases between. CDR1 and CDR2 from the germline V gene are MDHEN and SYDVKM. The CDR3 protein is CASSLISLASNTEAFF. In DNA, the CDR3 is TGTGCCAGCAGTTTAATCTCACTGGCTTCAAACACTGAAGCTTTCTTT.

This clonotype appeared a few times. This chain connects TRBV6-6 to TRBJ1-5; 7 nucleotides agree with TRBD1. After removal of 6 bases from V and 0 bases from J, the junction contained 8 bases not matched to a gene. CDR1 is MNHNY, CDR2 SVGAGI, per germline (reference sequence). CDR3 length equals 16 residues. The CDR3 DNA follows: TGTGCCAGCAGCGGACAGGTGGGGGATAGCAATCAGCCCCAGCATTTT. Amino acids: CASSGQVGDSNQPQHF.

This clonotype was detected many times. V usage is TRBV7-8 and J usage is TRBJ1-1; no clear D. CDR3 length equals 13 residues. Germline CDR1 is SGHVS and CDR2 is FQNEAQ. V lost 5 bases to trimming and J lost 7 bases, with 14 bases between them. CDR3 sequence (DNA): TGTGCCAGCAGCATACGGACCCAAGGTGAAGCTTTCTTT. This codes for CASSIRTQGEAFF. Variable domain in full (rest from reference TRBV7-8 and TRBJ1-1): GAGVSQSPRYKVAKRGQDVALRCDPISGHVSLFWYQQALGQGPEFLTYFQNEAQLDKSGLPSDRFFAERPEGSVSTLKIQRTQQEDSAVYLCASSIRTQGEAFFGQGTRLTVV.

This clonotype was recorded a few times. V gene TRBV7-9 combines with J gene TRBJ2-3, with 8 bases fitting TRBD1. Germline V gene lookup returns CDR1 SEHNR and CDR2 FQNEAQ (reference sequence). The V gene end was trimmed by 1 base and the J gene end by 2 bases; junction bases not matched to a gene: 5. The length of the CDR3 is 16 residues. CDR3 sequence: CASSLGTGTFTDTQYF. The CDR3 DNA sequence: TGTGCCAGCAGCTTAGGGACAGGGACATTCACAGATACGCAGTATTTT.

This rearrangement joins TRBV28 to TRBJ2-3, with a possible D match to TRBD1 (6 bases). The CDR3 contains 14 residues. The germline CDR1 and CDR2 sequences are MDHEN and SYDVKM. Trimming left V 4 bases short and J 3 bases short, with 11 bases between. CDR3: CASSSLQGTDTQYF. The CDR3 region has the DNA TGTGCCAGCAGTTCACTTCAGGGGACAGATACGCAGTATTTT. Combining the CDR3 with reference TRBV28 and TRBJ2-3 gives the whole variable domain DVKVTQSSRYLVKRTGEKVFLECVQDMDHENMFWYRQDPGLGLRLIYFSYDVKMKEKGDIPEGYSVSREKKERFSLILESASTNQTSMYLCASSSLQGTDTQYFGPGTRLTVL.

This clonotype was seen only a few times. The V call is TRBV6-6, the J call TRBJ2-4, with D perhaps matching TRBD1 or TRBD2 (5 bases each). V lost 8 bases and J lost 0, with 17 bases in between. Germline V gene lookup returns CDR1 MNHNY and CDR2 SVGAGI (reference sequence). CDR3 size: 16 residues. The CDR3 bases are TGTGCCAGCTCCCAAGGGGACGGAATAGCCAAAAACATTCAGTACTTC. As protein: CASSQGDGIAKNIQYF.

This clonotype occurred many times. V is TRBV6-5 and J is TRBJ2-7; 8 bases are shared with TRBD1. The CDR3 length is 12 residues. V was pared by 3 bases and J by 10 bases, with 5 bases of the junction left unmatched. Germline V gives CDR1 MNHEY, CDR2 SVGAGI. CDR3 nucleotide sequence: TGTGCCAGCAGTTATTTCGGACAGGGCCAGTACTTC. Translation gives CASSYFGQGQYF.